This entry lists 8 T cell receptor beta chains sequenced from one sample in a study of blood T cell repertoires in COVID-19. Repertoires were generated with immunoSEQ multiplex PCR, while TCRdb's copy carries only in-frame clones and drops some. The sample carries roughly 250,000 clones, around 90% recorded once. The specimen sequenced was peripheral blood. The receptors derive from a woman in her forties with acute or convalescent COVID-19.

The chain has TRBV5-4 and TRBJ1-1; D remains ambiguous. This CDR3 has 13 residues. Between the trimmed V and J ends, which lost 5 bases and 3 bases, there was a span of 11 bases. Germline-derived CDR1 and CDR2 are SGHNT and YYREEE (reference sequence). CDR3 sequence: CASRSGRDTEAFF. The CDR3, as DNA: TGTGCCAGCAGGAGTGGTCGAGACACTGAAGCTTTCTTT.

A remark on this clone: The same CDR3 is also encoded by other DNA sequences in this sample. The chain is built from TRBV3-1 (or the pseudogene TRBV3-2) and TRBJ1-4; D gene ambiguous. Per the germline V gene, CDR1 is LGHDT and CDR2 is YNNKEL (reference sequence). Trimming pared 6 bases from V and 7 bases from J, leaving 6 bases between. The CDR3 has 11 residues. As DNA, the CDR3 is TGTGCCAGCAGGCGAGGTGAAAAACTGTTTTTT. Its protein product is CASRRGEKLFF.

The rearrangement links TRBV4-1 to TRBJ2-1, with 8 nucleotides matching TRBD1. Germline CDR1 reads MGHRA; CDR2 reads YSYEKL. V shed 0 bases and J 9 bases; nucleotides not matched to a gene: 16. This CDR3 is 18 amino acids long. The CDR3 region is CASSQEGWAAGGLGEQFF. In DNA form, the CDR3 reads TGCGCCAGCAGCCAAGAAGGCTGGGCGGCAGGGGGCTTGGGTGAGCAGTTCTTC.

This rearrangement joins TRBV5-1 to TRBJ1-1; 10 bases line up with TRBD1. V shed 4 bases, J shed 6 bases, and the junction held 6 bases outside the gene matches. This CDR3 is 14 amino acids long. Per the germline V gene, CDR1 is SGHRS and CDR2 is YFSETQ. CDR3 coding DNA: TGCGCCAGCAGCCGAGGGACAGGGGTGCCTGAAGCTTTCTTT. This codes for CASSRGTGVPEAFF.

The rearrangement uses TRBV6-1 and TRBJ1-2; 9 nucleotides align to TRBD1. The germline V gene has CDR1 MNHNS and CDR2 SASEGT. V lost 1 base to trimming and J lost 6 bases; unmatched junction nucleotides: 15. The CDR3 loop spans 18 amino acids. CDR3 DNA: TGTGCCAGCAGTGAAGGTTGGGGGACAGGGTCTGGTTCGGATGGCTACACCTTC. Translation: CASSEGWGTGSGSDGYTF.

The CDR3, as DNA: TGTGCCAGCAGTTACTCTGCAGCTAACTATGGCTACACCTTC. It yields the protein CASSYSAANYGYTF. The chain joins TRBV6-5 to TRBJ1-2; D is unclear. Germline values: CDR1 MNHEY, CDR2 SVGAGI. V was pared by 0 bases and J by 0 bases, with 5 bases between. The CDR3 loop spans 14 amino acids.

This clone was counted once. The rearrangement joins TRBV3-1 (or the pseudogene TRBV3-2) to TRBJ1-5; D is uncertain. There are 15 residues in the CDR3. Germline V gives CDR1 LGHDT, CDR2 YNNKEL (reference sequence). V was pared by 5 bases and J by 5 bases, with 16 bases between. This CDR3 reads CASSEQGRRDQPQHF. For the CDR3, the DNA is TGTGCCAGCAGCGAACAAGGCAGGAGGGATCAGCCCCAGCATTTT.

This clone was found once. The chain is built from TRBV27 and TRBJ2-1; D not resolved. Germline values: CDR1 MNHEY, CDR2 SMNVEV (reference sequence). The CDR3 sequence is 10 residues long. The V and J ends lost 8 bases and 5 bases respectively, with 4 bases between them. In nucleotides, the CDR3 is TGTGCCAGCCGTGACAATGAGCAGTTCTTC. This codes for CASRDNEQFF.